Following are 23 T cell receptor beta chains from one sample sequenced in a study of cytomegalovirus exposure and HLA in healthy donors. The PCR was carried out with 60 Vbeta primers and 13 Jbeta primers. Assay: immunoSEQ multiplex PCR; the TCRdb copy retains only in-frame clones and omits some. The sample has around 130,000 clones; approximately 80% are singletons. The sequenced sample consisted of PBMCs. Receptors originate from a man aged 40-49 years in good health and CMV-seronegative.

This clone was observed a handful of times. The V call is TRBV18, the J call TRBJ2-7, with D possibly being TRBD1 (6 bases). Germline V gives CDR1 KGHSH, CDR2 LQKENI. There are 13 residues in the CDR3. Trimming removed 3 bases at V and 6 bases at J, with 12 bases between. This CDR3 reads CASSPVQGGEQYF. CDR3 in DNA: TGTGCCAGCTCACCGGTACAGGGTGGCGAGCAGTACTTC. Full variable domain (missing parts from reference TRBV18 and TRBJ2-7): NAGVMQNPRHLVRRRGQEARLRCSPMKGHSHVYWYRQLPEEGLKFMVYLQKENIIDESGMPKERFSAEFPKEGPSILRIQQVVRGDSAAYFCASSPVQGGEQYFGPGTRLTVT.

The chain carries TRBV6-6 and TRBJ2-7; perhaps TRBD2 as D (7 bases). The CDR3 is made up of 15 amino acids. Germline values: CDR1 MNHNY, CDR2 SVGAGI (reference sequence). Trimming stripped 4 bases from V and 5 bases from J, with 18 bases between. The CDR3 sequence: CASSFSARGADEQYF. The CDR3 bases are TGTGCCAGCAGTTTCTCTGCCCGGGGGGCTGACGAGCAGTACTTC.

The CDR3, as DNA: TGTGCCAGCAGCCACCCTGGGTGGCTAGGTTCAGATACGCAGTATTTT. As protein: CASSHPGWLGSDTQYF. The chain couples TRBV11-3 to TRBJ2-3; D is uncertain. Germline-derived CDR1 and CDR2 are SGHNT and YENEEA. CDR3 length equals 16 residues. V lost 5 bases and J 4 bases, leaving 19 bases between the germline ends.

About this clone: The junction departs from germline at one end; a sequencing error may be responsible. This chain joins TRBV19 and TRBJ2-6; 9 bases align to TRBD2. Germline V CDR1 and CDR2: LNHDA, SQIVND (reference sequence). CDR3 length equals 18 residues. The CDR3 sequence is CAGSIGRLAGYGANVLTF. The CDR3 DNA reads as TGTGCCGGTAGTATAGGAAGGCTAGCGGGGTACGGGGCCAACGTCCTGACTTTC.

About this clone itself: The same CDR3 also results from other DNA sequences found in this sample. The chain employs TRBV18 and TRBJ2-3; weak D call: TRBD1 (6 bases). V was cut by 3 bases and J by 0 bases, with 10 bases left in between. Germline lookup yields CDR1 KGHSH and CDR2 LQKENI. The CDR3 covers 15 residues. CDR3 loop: CASSPTGSSTDTQYF. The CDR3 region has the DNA TGTGCCAGCTCACCGACAGGTTCTAGCACAGATACGCAGTATTTT.

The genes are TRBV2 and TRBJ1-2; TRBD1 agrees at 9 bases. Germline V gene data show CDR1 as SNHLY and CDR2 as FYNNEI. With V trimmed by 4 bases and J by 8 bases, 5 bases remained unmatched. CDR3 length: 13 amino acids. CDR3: CASSARTGVGYTF. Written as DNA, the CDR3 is TGTGCCAGCAGTGCCCGGACAGGGGTCGGCTACACCTTC.

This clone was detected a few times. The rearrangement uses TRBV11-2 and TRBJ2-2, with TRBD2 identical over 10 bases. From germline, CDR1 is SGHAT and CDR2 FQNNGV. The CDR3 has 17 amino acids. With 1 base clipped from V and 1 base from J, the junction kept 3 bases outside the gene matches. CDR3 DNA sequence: TGTGCCAGCAGCTTAGGGGCTAGCGGGAGGAACACCGGGGAGCTGTTTTTT. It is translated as CASSLGASGRNTGELFF.

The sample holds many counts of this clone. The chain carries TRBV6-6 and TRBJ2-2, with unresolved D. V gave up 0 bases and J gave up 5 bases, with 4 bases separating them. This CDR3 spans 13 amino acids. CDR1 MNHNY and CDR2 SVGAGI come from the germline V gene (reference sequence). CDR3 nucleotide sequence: TGTGCCAGCAGTTACTCGGAGACCGGGGAGCTGTTTTTT. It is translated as CASSYSETGELFF.

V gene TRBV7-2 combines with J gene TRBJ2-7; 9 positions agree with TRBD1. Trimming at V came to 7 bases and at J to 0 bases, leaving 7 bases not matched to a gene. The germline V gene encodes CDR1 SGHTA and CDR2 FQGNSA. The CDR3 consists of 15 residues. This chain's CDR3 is CASTLTGGSSYEQYF. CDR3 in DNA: TGTGCCAGCACCCTAACAGGGGGCTCCTCCTACGAGCAGTACTTC.

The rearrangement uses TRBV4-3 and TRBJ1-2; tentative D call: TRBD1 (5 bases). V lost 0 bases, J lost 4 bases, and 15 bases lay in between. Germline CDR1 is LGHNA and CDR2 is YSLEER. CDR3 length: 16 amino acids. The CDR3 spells CASSQDRAGGSYGYTF. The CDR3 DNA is TGCGCCAGCAGCCAAGATCGGGCCGGGGGAAGCTATGGCTACACCTTC.

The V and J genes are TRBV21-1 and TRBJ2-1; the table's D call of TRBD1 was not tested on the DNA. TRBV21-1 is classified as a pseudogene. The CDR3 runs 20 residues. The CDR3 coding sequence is TGTGCCAGCAGCTACGGTCCCCTGGGGGCAGTCAAAGTAAAATACAATGAGCAGTTCTTC. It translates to CASSYGPLGAVKVKYNEQFF.

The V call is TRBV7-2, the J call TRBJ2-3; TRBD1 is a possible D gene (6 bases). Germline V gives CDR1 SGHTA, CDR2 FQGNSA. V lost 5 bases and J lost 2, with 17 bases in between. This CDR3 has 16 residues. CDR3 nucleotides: TGTGCCAGCAGCCAGAGCTCCCAGGGGACCACAGATACGCAGTATTTT. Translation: CASSQSSQGTTDTQYF.

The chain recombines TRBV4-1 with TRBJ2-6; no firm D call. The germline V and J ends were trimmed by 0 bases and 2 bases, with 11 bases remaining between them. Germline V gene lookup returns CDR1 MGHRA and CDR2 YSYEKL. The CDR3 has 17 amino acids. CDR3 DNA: TGCGCCAGCAGCCAAGAGATCCAGATCCCTGGGGCCAACGTCCTGACTTTC. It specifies CASSQEIQIPGANVLTF.

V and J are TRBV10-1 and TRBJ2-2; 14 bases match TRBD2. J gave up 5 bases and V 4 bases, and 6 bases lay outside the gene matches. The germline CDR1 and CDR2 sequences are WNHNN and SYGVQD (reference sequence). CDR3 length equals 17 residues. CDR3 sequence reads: CASSVGLAGVGTGELFF. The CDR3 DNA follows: TGCGCCAGCAGTGTGGGACTAGCGGGAGTGGGTACCGGGGAGCTGTTTTTT.

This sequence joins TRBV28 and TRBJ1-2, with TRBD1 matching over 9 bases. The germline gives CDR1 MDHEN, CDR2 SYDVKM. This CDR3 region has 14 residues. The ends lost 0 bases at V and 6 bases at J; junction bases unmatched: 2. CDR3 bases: TGTGCCAGCAGTTTATGGGACAGGGGAAATGGCTACACCTTC. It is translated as CASSLWDRGNGYTF.

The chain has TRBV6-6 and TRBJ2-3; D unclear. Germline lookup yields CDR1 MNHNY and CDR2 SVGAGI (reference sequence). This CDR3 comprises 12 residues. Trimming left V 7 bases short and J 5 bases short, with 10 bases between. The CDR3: CASNRFGDTQYF. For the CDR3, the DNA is TGTGCCAGCAACAGATTTGGAGATACGCAGTATTTT.

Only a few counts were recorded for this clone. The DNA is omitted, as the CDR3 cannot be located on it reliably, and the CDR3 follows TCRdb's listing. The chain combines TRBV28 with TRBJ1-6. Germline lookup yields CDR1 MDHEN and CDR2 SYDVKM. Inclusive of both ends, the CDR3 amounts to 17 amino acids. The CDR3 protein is CASSTSTGVSYNSPLHF.

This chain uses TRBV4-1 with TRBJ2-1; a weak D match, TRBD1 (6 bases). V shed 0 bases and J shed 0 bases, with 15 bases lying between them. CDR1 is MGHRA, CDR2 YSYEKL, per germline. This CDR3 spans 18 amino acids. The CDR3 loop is CASSQERIQGSSYNEQFF. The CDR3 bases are TGCGCCAGCAGCCAAGAACGTATCCAGGGGAGCTCCTACAATGAGCAGTTCTTC.

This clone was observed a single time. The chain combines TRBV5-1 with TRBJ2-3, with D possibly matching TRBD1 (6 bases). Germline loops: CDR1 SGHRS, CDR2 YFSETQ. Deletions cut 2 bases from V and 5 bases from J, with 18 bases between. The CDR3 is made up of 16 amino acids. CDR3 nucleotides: TGCGCCAGCAGCTTATACCGGGACAAAAGAATAGATACGCAGTATTTT. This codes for CASSLYRDKRIDTQYF. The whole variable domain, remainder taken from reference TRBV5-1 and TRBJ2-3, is KAGVTQTPRYLIKTRGQQVTLSCSPISGHRSVSWYQQTPGQGLQFLFEYFSETQRNKGNFPGRFSGRQFSNSRSEMNVSTLELGDSALYLCASSLYRDKRIDTQYFGPGTRLTVL.

The CDR3 DNA sequence: TGTGCCAGCAGTGAACTAGGGGGTTCCTACGAGCAGTACTTC. The encoded protein is CASSELGGSYEQYF. The J gene is TRBJ2-7, the V gene TRBV6-1; a possible D gene is TRBD1 (6 bases). Germline loops: CDR1 MNHNS, CDR2 SASEGT. The V gene lost 2 bases and the J gene lost 1 base, with 9 bases spanning the gap. There are 14 residues in the CDR3.

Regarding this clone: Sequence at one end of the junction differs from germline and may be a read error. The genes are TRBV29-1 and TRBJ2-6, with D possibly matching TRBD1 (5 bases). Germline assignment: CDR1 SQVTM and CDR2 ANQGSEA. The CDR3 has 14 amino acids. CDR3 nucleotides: TGCAGCGTCGAGTCCAAGTCTGGGGCCAACGGCCTGACTTTC. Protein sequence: CSVESKSGANGLTF.

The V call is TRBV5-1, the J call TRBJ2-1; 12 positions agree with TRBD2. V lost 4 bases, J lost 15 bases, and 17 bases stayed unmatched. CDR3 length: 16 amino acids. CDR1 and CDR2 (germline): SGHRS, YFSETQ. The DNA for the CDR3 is TGCGCCAGCAGCGGGAGGACTAGCGGGAATTACCTGGGATGGTTCTTC. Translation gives CASSGRTSGNYLGWFF.

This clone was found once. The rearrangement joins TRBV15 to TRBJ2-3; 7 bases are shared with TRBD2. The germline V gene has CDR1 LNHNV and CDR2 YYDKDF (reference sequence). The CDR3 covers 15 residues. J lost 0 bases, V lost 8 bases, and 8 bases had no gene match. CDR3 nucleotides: TGTGCCACCCGGGCTAGCGGATCTAGCACAGATACGCAGTATTTT. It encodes CATRASGSSTDTQYF.